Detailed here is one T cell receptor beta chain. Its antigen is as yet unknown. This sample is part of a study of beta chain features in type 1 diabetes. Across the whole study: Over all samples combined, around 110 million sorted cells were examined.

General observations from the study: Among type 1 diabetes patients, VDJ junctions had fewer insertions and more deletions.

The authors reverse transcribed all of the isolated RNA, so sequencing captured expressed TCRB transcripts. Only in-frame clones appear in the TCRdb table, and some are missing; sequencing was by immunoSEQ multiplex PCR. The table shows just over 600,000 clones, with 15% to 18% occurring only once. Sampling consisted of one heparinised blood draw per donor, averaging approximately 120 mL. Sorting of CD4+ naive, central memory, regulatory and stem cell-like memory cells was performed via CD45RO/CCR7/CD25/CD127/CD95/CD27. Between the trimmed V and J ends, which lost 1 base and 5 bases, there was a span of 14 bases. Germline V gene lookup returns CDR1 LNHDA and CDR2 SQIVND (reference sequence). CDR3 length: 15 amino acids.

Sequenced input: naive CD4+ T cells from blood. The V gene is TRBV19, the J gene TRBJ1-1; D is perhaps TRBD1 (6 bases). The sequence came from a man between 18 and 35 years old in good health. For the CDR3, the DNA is TGTGCCAGTAGTATAGTCTGGGGGGGCAAGACTGAAGCTTTCTTT. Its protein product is CASSIVWGGKTEAFF.